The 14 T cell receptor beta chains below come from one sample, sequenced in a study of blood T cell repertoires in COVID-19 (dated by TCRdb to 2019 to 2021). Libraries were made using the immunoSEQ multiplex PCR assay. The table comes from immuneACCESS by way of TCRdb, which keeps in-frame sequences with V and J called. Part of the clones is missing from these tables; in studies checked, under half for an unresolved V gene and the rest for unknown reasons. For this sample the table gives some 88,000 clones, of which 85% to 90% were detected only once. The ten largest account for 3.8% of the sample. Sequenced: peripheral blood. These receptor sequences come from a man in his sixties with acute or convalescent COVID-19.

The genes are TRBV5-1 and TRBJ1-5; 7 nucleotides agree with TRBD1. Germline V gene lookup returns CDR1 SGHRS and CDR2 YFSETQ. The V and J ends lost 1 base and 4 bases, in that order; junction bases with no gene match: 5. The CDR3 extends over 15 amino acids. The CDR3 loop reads CASSLLAGGNQPQHF. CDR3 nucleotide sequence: TGCGCCAGCAGCTTGTTGGCAGGGGGTAATCAGCCCCAGCATTTT. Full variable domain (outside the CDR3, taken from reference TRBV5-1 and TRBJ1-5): KAGVTQTPRYLIKTRGQQVTLSCSPISGHRSVSWYQQTPGQGLQFLFEYFSETQRNKGNFPGRFSGRQFSNSRSEMNVSTLELGDSALYLCASSLLAGGNQPQHFGDGTRLSIL.

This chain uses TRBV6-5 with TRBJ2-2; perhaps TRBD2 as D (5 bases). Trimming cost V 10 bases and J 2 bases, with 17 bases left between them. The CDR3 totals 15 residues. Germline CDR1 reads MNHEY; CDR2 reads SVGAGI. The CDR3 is CATDRTSLNTGELFF. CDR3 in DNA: TGTGCCACCGATCGGACTTCCCTAAACACCGGGGAGCTGTTTTTT.

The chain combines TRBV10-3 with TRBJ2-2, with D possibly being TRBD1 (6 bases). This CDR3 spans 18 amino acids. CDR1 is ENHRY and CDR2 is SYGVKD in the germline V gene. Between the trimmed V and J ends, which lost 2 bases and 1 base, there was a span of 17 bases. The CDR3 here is CAISEPKAGTLNTGELFF. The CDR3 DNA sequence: TGTGCCATCAGTGAGCCTAAGGCCGGGACACTGAACACCGGGGAGCTGTTTTTT.

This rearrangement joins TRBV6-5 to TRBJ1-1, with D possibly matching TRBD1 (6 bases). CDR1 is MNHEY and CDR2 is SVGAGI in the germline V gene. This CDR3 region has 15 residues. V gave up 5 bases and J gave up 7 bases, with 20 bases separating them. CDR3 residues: CASSNQGSGVGEAFF. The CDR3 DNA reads TGTGCCAGCAGTAATCAGGGCTCAGGGGTGGGTGAAGCTTTCTTT.

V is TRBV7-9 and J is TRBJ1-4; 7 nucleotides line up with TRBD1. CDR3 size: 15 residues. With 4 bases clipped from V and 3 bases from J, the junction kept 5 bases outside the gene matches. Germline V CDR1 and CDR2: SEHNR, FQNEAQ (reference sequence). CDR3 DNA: TGTGCCAGCAGCTCCTCGACAGGGCCTAATGAAAAACTGTTTTTT. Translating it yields CASSSSTGPNEKLFF.

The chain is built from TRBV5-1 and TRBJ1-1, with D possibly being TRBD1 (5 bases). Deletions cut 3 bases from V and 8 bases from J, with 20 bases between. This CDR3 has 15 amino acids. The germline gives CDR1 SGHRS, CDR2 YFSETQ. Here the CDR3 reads CASSSPGERGAEAFF. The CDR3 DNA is TGCGCCAGCAGCTCTCCGGGGGAGAGAGGGGCCGAAGCTTTCTTT.

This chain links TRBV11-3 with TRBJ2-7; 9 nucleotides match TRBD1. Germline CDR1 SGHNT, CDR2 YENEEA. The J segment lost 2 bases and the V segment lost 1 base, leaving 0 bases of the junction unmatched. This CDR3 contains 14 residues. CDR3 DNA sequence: TGTGCCAGCAGCTTAGGGACAGGGGCCTACGAGCAGTACTTC. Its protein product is CASSLGTGAYEQYF.

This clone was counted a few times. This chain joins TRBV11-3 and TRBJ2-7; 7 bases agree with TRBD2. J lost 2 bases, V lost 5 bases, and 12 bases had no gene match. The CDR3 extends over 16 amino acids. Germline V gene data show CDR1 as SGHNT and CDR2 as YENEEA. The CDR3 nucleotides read TGTGCCAGCAGCCCCCGGGAGGCCAGAGGGCCCTACGAGCAGTACTTC. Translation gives CASSPREARGPYEQYF.

DNA for the CDR3: TGTGCCAGCACCTGGAACAGGCCGGCCGAAGCTTTCTTT. Amino acids: CASTWNRPAEAFF. The V gene is TRBV12-3 or TRBV12-4, the J gene TRBJ1-1; the D gene is possibly TRBD1 (5 bases). Trimming removed 7 bases from V and 8 bases from J, with 17 bases in between. This CDR3 spans 13 amino acids.

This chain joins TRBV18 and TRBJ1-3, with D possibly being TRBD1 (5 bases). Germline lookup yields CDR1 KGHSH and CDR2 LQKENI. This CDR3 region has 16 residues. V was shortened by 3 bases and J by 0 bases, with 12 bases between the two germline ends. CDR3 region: CASSPGLQLSGNTIYF. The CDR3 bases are TGTGCCAGCTCACCGGGACTCCAACTCTCTGGAAACACCATATATTTT. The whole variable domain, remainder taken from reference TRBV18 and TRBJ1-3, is NAGVMQNPRHLVRRRGQEARLRCSPMKGHSHVYWYRQLPEEGLKFMVYLQKENIIDESGMPKERFSAEFPKEGPSILRIQQVVRGDSAAYFCASSPGLQLSGNTIYFGEGSWLTVV.

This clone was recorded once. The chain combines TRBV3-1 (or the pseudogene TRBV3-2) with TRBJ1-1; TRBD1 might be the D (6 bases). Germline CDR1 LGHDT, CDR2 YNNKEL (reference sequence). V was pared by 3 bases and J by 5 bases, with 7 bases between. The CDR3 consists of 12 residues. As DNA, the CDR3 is TGTGCCAGCAGCCAGGGGACAACTGAAGCTTTCTTT. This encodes CASSQGTTEAFF.

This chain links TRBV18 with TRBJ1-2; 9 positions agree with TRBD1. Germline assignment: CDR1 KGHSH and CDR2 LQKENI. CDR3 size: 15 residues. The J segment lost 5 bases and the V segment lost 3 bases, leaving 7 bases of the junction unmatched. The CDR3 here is CASSPSPGQGYGYTF. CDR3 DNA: TGTGCCAGCTCACCTTCCCCGGGACAGGGTTATGGCTACACCTTC.

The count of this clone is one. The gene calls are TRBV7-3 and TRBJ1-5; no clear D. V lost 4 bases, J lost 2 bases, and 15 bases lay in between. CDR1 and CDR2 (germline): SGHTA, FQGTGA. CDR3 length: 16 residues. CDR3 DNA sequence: TGTGCCAGCAGCTCATCCCTATCCCCGGGCAATCAGCCCCAGCATTTT. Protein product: CASSSSLSPGNQPQHF.

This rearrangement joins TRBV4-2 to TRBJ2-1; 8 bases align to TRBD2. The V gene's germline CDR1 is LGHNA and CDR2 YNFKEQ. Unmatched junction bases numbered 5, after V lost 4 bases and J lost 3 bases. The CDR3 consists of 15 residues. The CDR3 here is CASSPTSVSYNEQFF. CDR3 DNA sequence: TGTGCCAGCAGCCCGACTAGCGTGAGCTACAATGAGCAGTTCTTC.